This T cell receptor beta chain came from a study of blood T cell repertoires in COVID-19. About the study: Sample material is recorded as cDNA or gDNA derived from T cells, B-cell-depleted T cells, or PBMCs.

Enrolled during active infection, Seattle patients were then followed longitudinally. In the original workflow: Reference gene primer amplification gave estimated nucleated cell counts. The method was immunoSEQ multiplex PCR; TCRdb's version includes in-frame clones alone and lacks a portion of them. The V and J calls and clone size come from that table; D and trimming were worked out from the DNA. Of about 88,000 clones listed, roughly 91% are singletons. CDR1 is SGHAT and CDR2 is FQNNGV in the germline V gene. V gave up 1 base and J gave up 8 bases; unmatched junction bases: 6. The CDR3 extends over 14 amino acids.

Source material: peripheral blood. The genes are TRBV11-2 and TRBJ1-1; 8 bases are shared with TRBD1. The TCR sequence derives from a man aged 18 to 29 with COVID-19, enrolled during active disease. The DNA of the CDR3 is TGTGCCAGCAGCTTAGGAGTAGCAGGGGGCGAAGCTTTCTTT. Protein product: CASSLGVAGGEAFF. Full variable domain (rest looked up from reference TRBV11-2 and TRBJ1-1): EAGVAQSPRYKIIEKRQSVAFWCNPISGHATLYWYQQILGQGPKLLIQFQNNGVVDDSQLPKDRFSAERLKGVDSTLKIQPAKLEDSAVYLCASSLGVAGGEAFFGQGTRLTVV.